Listed below are T cell receptor beta chains from one sample, sequenced in a study of cytomegalovirus exposure and HLA in healthy donors. This table comes from immunoSEQ multiplex PCR, and its TCRdb copy is limited to in-frame clones, with some not included. In the table there are a few hundred thousand clones, almost 85% of which are singletons. The sequenced material came from PBMCs. Receptors originate from a woman between 35 and 50 years old in good health and CMV-seropositive. Each CDR3 is given with its conserved first and last residue. D genes are given only for firm matches. For some rows the clone size is stated as once, few or many, or as a class when expanded; others skip it.

CDR3: CASSTRQGPDTEAFF
DNA: TGTGCCAGCAGCACCCGACAGGGGCCCGACACTGAAGCTTTCTTT
D: TRBD1
V: TRBV11-2
length: 15
J: TRBJ1-1
size: .

CDR3: CSVETSGGRTDTQYF
DNA: TGCAGCGTTGAAACTAGCGGGGGCCGCACAGATACGCAGTATTTT
D: TRBD2
V: TRBV29-1
length: 15
J: TRBJ2-3
size: once

CDR3: CASSVNRGETQYF
DNA: TGTGCCAGCAGCGTCAACAGGGGAGAGACCCAGTACTTC
D: TRBD1
V: TRBV11-2
length: 13
J: TRBJ2-5
size: .

CDR3: CSVGSGYFNTEAFF
DNA: TGCAGCGTTGGTTCAGGGTATTTTAACACTGAAGCTTTCTTT
D: .
V: TRBV29-1
length: 14
J: TRBJ1-1
size: .

CDR3: CASSLEAGRDTQYF
DNA: TGTGCCAGCAGCTTGGAGGCGGGCAGGGATACGCAGTATTTT
D: .
V: TRBV5-5
length: 14
J: TRBJ2-3
size: .

CDR3: CASSRGENYEQYF
DNA: TGTGCCAGCAGCCGGGGGGAGAACTACGAGCAGTACTTC
D: TRBD2
V: TRBV7-3
length: 13
J: TRBJ2-7
size: .

CDR3: CASSPGAGSGGNTIYF
DNA: TGTGCCAGCAGCCCTGGGGCGGGGTCGGGAGGAAACACCATATATTTT
D: .
V: TRBV11-2
length: 16
J: TRBJ1-3
size: few

CDR3: CASSPPDRSGYTF
DNA: TGTGCCAGCAGCCCTCCGGACAGGTCTGGCTACACCTTC
D: TRBD1
V: TRBV9
length: 13
J: TRBJ1-2
size: .

CDR3: CAWSHGVSNSPLHF
DNA: TGTGCCTGGAGTCACGGGGTTTCGAATTCACCCCTCCACTTT
D: .
V: TRBV30
length: 14
J: TRBJ1-6
size: .

CDR3: CASSEGGKTSGSTDTQYF
DNA: TGTGCCAGCAGTGAAGGGGGAAAGACTAGCGGCAGCACAGATACGCAGTATTTT
D: TRBD2
V: TRBV25-1
length: 18
J: TRBJ2-3
size: .

CDR3: CASSLYSTGTSGRDYEQYF
DNA: TGTGCCAGCAGTTTATACTCGACCGGGACTAGCGGGAGGGACTACGAGCAGTACTTC
D: TRBD2
V: TRBV27
length: 19
J: TRBJ2-7
size: .

CDR3: CASSFGSSNQPQHF
DNA: TGTGCCAGCAGTTTCGGGTCGAGCAATCAGCCCCAGCATTTT
D: .
V: TRBV28
length: 14
J: TRBJ1-5
size: .

CDR3: CASSLQGFSYNEQFF
DNA: TGTGCCAGCAGCTTACAGGGATTTTCCTACAATGAGCAGTTCTTC
D: .
V: TRBV5-6
length: 15
J: TRBJ2-1
size: .

CDR3: CASREQGAYEQFF
DNA: TGTGCCAGCAGGGAACAGGGGGCGTATGAGCAGTTCTTC
D: TRBD1
V: TRBV7-9
length: 13
J: TRBJ2-1
size: .

CDR3: CASSQDLGHPNYEQYF
DNA: TGTGCCAGCAGCCAGGATTTGGGACACCCCAACTACGAGCAGTACTTC
D: .
V: TRBV7-9
length: 16
J: TRBJ2-7
size: .

CDR3: CASSLWPRATYEQYF
DNA: TGTGCCAGCAGTTTATGGCCCAGGGCAACCTACGAGCAGTACTTC
D: .
V: TRBV27
length: 15
J: TRBJ2-7
size: .

CDR3: CASSSTGPGGEQYF
DNA: TGTGCCAGCAGCTCCACAGGGCCGGGAGGCGAGCAGTACTTC
D: .
V: TRBV11-1
length: 14
J: TRBJ2-7
size: .

CDR3: CASSLVGQSYGYTF
DNA: TGCGCCAGCAGCTTGGTGGGGCAGTCCTATGGCTACACCTTC
D: .
V: TRBV5-1
length: 14
J: TRBJ1-2
size: .

CDR3: CAWSPNRVGAQYF
DNA: TGTGCCTGGAGCCCAAACAGGGTTGGGGCGCAGTATTTT
D: .
V: TRBV30
length: 13
J: TRBJ2-3
size: .

CDR3: CASSQDGGGSTEAFF
DNA: TGTGCCAGCAGCCAAGATGGCGGGGGTTCCACTGAAGCTTTCTTT
D: .
V: TRBV4-2
length: 15
J: TRBJ1-1
size: once

CDR3: CASSILRRQGARGKNIQYF
DNA: TGTGCCAGTAGTATACTCCGGAGGCAGGGGGCTCGAGGCAAAAACATTCAGTACTTC
D: TRBD1
V: TRBV19
length: 19
J: TRBJ2-4
size: .

CDR3: CASSAGTGKNYGYTF
DNA: TGTGCCAGCAGCGCCGGGACAGGGAAAAACTATGGCTACACCTTC
D: TRBD1
V: TRBV9
length: 15
J: TRBJ1-2
size: .

CDR3: CASSQVGTGSGYTF
DNA: TGTGCCAGCAGCCAAGTGGGGACAGGGAGCGGCTACACCTTC
D: TRBD1
V: TRBV14
length: 14
J: TRBJ1-2
size: few

CDR3: CASKPRGMISYNEQFF
DNA: TGTGCCAGCAAGCCTAGGGGAATGATCTCCTACAATGAGCAGTTCTTC
D: .
V: TRBV6-6
length: 16
J: TRBJ2-1
size: once

CDR3: CASSPRRTSGKRDYEQYF
DNA: TGTGCCAGCAGCCCACGCAGGACTAGCGGGAAACGGGACTACGAGCAGTACTTC
D: TRBD2
V: TRBV7-8
length: 18
J: TRBJ2-7
size: .

CDR3: CASSREGFLNTEAFF
DNA: TGTGCCAGCAGCCGCGAGGGTTTTCTGAACACTGAAGCTTTCTTT
D: .
V: TRBV7-2
length: 15
J: TRBJ1-1
size: once

CDR3: CASRRLAGTYEQYF
DNA: TGTGCCAGCAGGCGACTAGCGGGGACCTACGAGCAGTACTTC
D: TRBD2
V: TRBV28
length: 14
J: TRBJ2-7
size: .

CDR3: CASSQRGRIYGYTF
DNA: TGTGCCAGCAGCCAGAGGGGGCGAATCTATGGCTACACCTTC
D: TRBD1
V: TRBV27
length: 14
J: TRBJ1-2
size: .

CDR3: CASLGQGNEQYF
DNA: TGTGCCAGCCTAGGACAGGGCAACGAGCAGTACTTC
D: TRBD1
V: TRBV27
length: 12
J: TRBJ2-7
size: .

CDR3: CASSLQPTGLTEAFF
DNA: TGCGCCAGCAGCCTCCAACCGACGGGTTTGACTGAAGCTTTCTTT
D: .
V: TRBV4-3
length: 15
J: TRBJ1-1
size: .

CDR3: CASSGHRVHEQYF
DNA: TGTGCCAGCAGCGGGCACAGGGTCCACGAGCAGTACTTC
D: .
V: TRBV9
length: 13
J: TRBJ2-7
size: .

CDR3: CASSPRTGSYNEQFF
DNA: TGTGCCAGCAGTCCCCGGACAGGCTCCTACAATGAGCAGTTCTTC
D: TRBD1
V: TRBV27
length: 15
J: TRBJ2-1
size: .

CDR3: CASSPRDLLETQYF
DNA: TGTGCCAGCAGCCCCCGGGACTTATTGGAGACCCAGTACTTC
D: .
V: TRBV7-9
length: 14
J: TRBJ2-5
size: .

CDR3: CASSMTSASYEQYF
DNA: TGTGCCAGTAGTATGACTAGCGCATCCTACGAGCAGTACTTC
D: TRBD2
V: TRBV19
length: 14
J: TRBJ2-7
size: .

CDR3: CASRGKGLRLAGVLPSYEQYF
DNA: TGCGCCAGCAGGGGTAAGGGGCTGAGGTTAGCGGGCGTTCTTCCTTCCTACGAGCAGTACTTC
D: TRBD2
V: TRBV23-1
length: 21
J: TRBJ2-7
size: .

CDR3: CASSFSGLAGGGGGGVEQFF
DNA: TGTGCCAGCAGTTTCTCGGGACTAGCGGGAGGGGGGGGTGGAGGTGTTGAGCAGTTCTTC
D: TRBD2
V: TRBV27
length: 20
J: TRBJ2-1
size: few

CDR3: CAWKGSGYEQYF
DNA: TGTGCCTGGAAGGGTAGCGGCTACGAGCAGTACTTC
D: .
V: TRBV30
length: 12
J: TRBJ2-7
size: few

CDR3: CASSYSSGRTDTQYF
DNA: TGTGCCAGCAGCTACTCTAGCGGGCGCACAGATACGCAGTATTTT
D: TRBD2
V: TRBV7-9
length: 15
J: TRBJ2-3
size: .

CDR3: CASSTGTSGAHNEQFF
DNA: TGTGCCAGTAGTACCGGGACTAGCGGGGCTCACAATGAGCAGTTCTTC
D: TRBD2
V: TRBV19
length: 16
J: TRBJ2-1
size: few

CDR3: CASSQETGSGANVLTF
DNA: TGCGCCAGCAGCCAAGAGACAGGGTCTGGGGCCAACGTCCTGACTTTC
D: TRBD1
V: TRBV4-3
length: 16
J: TRBJ2-6
size: large

CDR3: CASSIQGGIGGELFF
DNA: TGTGCCAGTAGTATCCAGGGCGGGATCGGCGGGGAGCTGTTTTTT
D: .
V: TRBV19
length: 15
J: TRBJ2-2
size: .

CDR3: CASSWGSSGGTDTQYF
DNA: TGCGCCAGCAGCTGGGGATCTAGCGGGGGCACAGATACGCAGTATTTT
D: TRBD2
V: TRBV5-1
length: 16
J: TRBJ2-3
size: .

CDR3: CASRNRASYEQYF
DNA: TGTGCCAGCAGAAACAGGGCCTCCTACGAGCAGTACTTC
D: .
V: TRBV11-3
length: 13
J: TRBJ2-7
size: .

CDR3: CASSQGEGGAGRRTDTQYF
DNA: TGCGCCAGCAGCCAAGGGGAAGGGGGCGCGGGGAGAAGAACAGATACGCAGTATTTT
D: .
V: TRBV4-3
length: 19
J: TRBJ2-3
size: .

CDR3: CASSRQLTGGGEQYF
DNA: TGTGCCAGCAGCCGGCAACTAACAGGGGGCGGCGAGCAGTACTTC
D: TRBD1
V: TRBV6-5
length: 15
J: TRBJ2-7
size: .

CDR3: CASSGNQGGGYSNQPQHF
DNA: TGTGCCAGCAGCGGAAACCAAGGGGGGGGGTATAGCAATCAGCCCCAGCATTTT
D: .
V: TRBV2
length: 18
J: TRBJ1-5
size: .

CDR3: CAWSVRGGRGQETQYF
DNA: TGTGCCTGGAGTGTACGGGGCGGGAGGGGGCAAGAGACCCAGTACTTC
D: TRBD2
V: TRBV30
length: 16
J: TRBJ2-5
size: once

CDR3: CAWSARDRKKAFF
DNA: TGTGCCTGGAGTGCCCGGGACAGAAAGAAAGCTTTCTTT
D: TRBD1
V: TRBV30
length: 13
J: TRBJ1-1
size: .

CDR3: CASSAGSYEQYF
DNA: TGTGCCAGCAGTGCTGGGAGCTACGAGCAGTACTTC
D: .
V: TRBV25-1
length: 12
J: TRBJ2-7
size: once

CDR3: CASSLVRGRANYGYTF
DNA: TGTGCCAGCAGCTTAGTACGGGGGAGAGCTAACTATGGCTACACCTTC
D: .
V: TRBV11-3
length: 16
J: TRBJ1-2
size: .

CDR3: CASSGTSGHSSYNEQFF
DNA: TGTGCCAGCAGCGGGACTAGCGGACATTCCTCCTACAATGAGCAGTTCTTC
D: TRBD2
V: TRBV9
length: 17
J: TRBJ2-1
size: .

CDR3: CASSEGHRVAKNIQYF
DNA: TGTGCCAGCAGTGAAGGCCACAGGGTAGCCAAAAACATTCAGTACTTC
D: .
V: TRBV6-1
length: 16
J: TRBJ2-4
size: .